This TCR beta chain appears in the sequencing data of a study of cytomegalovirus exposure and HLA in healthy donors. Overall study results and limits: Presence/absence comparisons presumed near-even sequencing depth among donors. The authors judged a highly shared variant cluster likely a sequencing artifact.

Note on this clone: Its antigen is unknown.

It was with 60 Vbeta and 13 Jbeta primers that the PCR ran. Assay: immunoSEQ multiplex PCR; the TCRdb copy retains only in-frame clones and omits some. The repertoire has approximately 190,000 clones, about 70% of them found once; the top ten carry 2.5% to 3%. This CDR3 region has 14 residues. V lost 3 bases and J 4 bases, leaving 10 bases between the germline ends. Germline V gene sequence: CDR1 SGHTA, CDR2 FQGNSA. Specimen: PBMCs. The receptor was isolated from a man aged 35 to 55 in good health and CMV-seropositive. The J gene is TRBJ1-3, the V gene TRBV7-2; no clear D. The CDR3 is CASSFKQTGNTIYF. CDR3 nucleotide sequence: TGTGCCAGCAGCTTCAAACAGACGGGAAACACCATATATTTT.